These 24 T cell receptor beta chains share one sample of origin, sequenced in a study of shared clonotypes between healthy human individuals. TCRdb's copy holds only in-frame clones and misses some; the assay was immunoSEQ multiplex PCR. The table lists nearly 750,000 clones, around 70% of them singletons. Sequencing used memory CD4+ T cells sorted from blood. As to subset: CD45RA-negative fraction. These receptors were obtained from a woman in her thirties in good health.

The CDR3 DNA reads TGCGCCACCCAAAGAGTGGGAAATAGCAATCAGCCCCAGCATTTT. It is translated as CATQRVGNSNQPQHF. The chain combines TRBV10-2 with TRBJ1-5; D is unclear. CDR3 length: 15 amino acids. In germline, CDR1 is WSHSY, CDR2 SAAADI. V shed 10 bases and J shed 0 bases, with 16 bases lying between them.

This clone was found many times. The chain recombines TRBV11-2 with TRBJ2-7; D is possibly TRBD2 (6 bases). Trimming left V 4 bases short and J 2 bases short, with 18 bases between. The CDR3 runs 16 residues. The germline gives CDR1 SGHAT, CDR2 FQNNGV. The CDR3, as DNA: TGTGCCAGCAGCTCATTCCGGGAGAGGGGTACCTACGAGCAGTACTTC. Protein sequence: CASSSFRERGTYEQYF.

This clone was picked up one time. The CDR3: CASRSGTSSNIQYF. In DNA form, the CDR3 reads TGCGCCAGCAGATCTGGGACGAGCAGTAACATTCAGTACTTC. The rearrangement uses TRBV4-1 and TRBJ2-4, with D perhaps TRBD1 or TRBD2 (5 bases each). The CDR3 is 14 amino acids. The germline gives CDR1 MGHRA, CDR2 YSYEKL. V lost 6 bases to trimming and J lost 7 bases, with 16 bases between them.

This clone was recorded a few times. The chain has TRBV30 and TRBJ2-2, with D possibly TRBD2 on 5 matching bases. The V gene lost 2 bases and the J gene lost 0 bases, with 7 bases spanning the gap. The CDR3 loop spans 14 amino acids. The germline gives CDR1 GTSNPN, CDR2 SVGIG (reference sequence). Here the CDR3 reads CAWSKAANTGELFF. CDR3 sequence (DNA): TGTGCCTGGAGTAAAGCGGCGAACACCGGGGAGCTGTTTTTT.

CDR3 residues: CASSADRGLAEAFF. The CDR3 nucleotides read TGCGCCAGCAGCGCGGACAGGGGGCTCGCTGAAGCTTTCTTT. The chain employs TRBV5-1 and TRBJ1-1, with TRBD1 matching 11 bases. This CDR3 is 14 amino acids long. Germline trimming cut 4 bases from V and 6 bases from J; bases unmatched to any gene: 5. Germline loops: CDR1 SGHRS, CDR2 YFSETQ.

This chain joins TRBV4-1 and TRBJ1-4, with a tentative D call TRBD1 (5 bases). The germline V and J ends were trimmed by 0 bases and 7 bases, with 15 bases remaining between them. The CDR3 sequence is 16 residues long. CDR1 is MGHRA, CDR2 YSYEKL, per germline. The CDR3 is CASSQDRGIRGEKLFF. The CDR3 DNA reads as TGCGCCAGCAGCCAAGATCGGGGGATACGAGGTGAAAAACTGTTTTTT.

V is TRBV11-2 and J is TRBJ2-5, with TRBD2 matching over 9 bases. After removal of 5 bases from V and 2 bases from J, the junction contained 3 bases not matched to a gene. Germline loops: CDR1 SGHAT, CDR2 FQNNGV. The CDR3 consists of 14 residues. The CDR3 sequence is CASSRTSEQETQYF. CDR3 in DNA: TGTGCCAGCAGCCGGACTAGCGAACAAGAGACCCAGTACTTC.

This sequence joins TRBV28 and TRBJ2-3; tentatively, D is TRBD1 or TRBD2 (6 bases each). Trimming cost V 5 bases and J 2 bases, with 14 bases left between them. Germline CDR1 and CDR2: MDHEN and SYDVKM. This CDR3 spans 15 amino acids. CDR3 coding DNA: TGTGCCAGCAGTACGAGGGGGGCGGACACAGATACGCAGTATTTT. Its protein is CASSTRGADTDTQYF.

The CDR3 DNA is TGTGCCAGCAGTTTATCTCTAAGGGCAGGGGGGAATCAGCCCCAGCATTTT. Amino acid sequence: CASSLSLRAGGNQPQHF. The V and J genes are TRBV28 and TRBJ1-5, with 7 bases that match TRBD1. V trimming: 1 base; J trimming: 4 bases; junction bases outside the gene matches: 10. This CDR3 region has 17 residues. CDR1 and CDR2 (germline): MDHEN, SYDVKM. Looking up the rest from reference TRBV28 and TRBJ1-5 gives the full variable domain: DVKVTQSSRYLVKRTGEKVFLECVQDMDHENMFWYRQDPGLGLRLIYFSYDVKMKEKGDIPEGYSVSREKKERFSLILESASTNQTSMYLCASSLSLRAGGNQPQHFGDGTRLSIL.

Regarding this clone: Other DNA sequences in the same sample also yield this CDR3. The chain combines TRBV6-5 with TRBJ1-3; D unresolved. V was clipped by 2 bases and J by 0 bases, with 8 bases between them. The CDR3 length is 15 residues. Germline assignment: CDR1 MNHEY and CDR2 SVGAGI. The CDR3 sequence is CASSYTGSSGNTIYF. CDR3 nucleotides: TGTGCCAGCAGTTACACGGGCAGCTCTGGAAACACCATATATTTT.

The chain employs TRBV28 and TRBJ2-1; 8 nucleotides line up with TRBD2. This CDR3 has 14 residues. V was pared by 2 bases and J by 3 bases, with 0 bases of the junction left unmatched. CDR1 and CDR2 from the germline V gene are MDHEN and SYDVKM. CDR3 coding DNA: TGTGCCAGCAGTTTAAGCGGGGGCTACAATGAGCAGTTCTTC. This codes for CASSLSGGYNEQFF.

The chain couples TRBV6-5 to TRBJ1-2, with D tentatively TRBD1 (6 bases). The germline V gene encodes CDR1 MNHEY and CDR2 SVGAGI. V lost 9 bases to trimming and J lost 4 bases, with 18 bases between them. This CDR3 region has 14 residues. The CDR3 coding sequence is TGTGCCAGTAAGGTGTCAGGGGCCTTCTATGGCTACACCTTC. Translated: CASKVSGAFYGYTF.

With regard to this clone: Since a much larger clone is just one base distant, this may be a read error. The V and J genes are TRBV4-2 and TRBJ2-3; TRBD1 agrees at 8 bases. CDR1 is LGHNA, CDR2 YNFKEQ, per germline. CDR3 length: 16 amino acids. The CDR3 loop is CTSSREAGTGFGTQYF. The CDR3 DNA reads TGTACCAGCAGCCGAGAGGCCGGGACAGGCTTTGGTACGCAGTATTTT.

Concerning this clone itself: Other DNA sequences in the same sample also yield this CDR3. The rearrangement links TRBV20-1 to TRBJ1-2; D call uncertain. Between the trimmed V and J ends, which lost 3 bases and 2 bases, there was a span of 1 base. Germline V gene data show CDR1 as DFQATT and CDR2 as SNEGSKA (reference sequence). The CDR3 has 10 amino acids. The CDR3 region is CSASNYGYTF. The CDR3 region has the DNA TGCAGTGCTAGCAACTATGGCTACACCTTC.

V gene TRBV18 combines with J gene TRBJ2-2; D call uncertain. V was shortened by 3 bases and J by 4 bases, with 9 bases between the two germline ends. The CDR3 is 14 residues long. Per germline, CDR1 KGHSH and CDR2 LQKENI. The chain's CDR3 is CASSPSSPTGELFF. Written as DNA, the CDR3 is TGTGCCAGCTCACCCTCGTCCCCCACCGGGGAGCTGTTTTTT.

The chain recombines TRBV29-1 with TRBJ2-7; 7 bases line up with TRBD2. J was trimmed by 5 bases and V by 6 bases; bases with no gene match: 13. This CDR3 has 14 residues. Germline CDR1 and CDR2: SQVTM and ANQGSEA. CDR3: CSVVTGGGIHEQYF. The CDR3 DNA is TGCAGCGTGGTTACTGGGGGAGGGATCCACGAGCAGTACTTC.

This clone was counted once. Relative to the germline gene, one junction end is altered; a read error may explain this. The gene calls are TRBV5-1 and TRBJ2-5; maybe TRBD2 (6 bases). Germline CDR1 is SGHRS and CDR2 is YFSETQ. The CDR3 is 14 residues long. CDR3 loop: CASSFPGARETQYF. CDR3 in DNA: TGTGCCAGCAGCTTCCCGGGAGCTAGGGAGACCCAGTACTTC.

Comment on this clone: A read error may account for a junction end that differs from germline. The chain carries TRBV11-2 and TRBJ1-2; no clear D gene. The CDR3 runs to 13 residues. Germline V gene lookup returns CDR1 SGHAT and CDR2 FQNNGV. CDR3 region: CASSFYLLRAASF. The CDR3 bases are TGTGCCAGCAGCTTTTACTTATTACGGGCGGCGAGCTTC. Together with reference TRBV11-2 and TRBJ1-2, the CDR3 gives the full variable domain: EAGVAQSPRYKIIEKRQSVAFWCNPISGHATLYWYQQILGQGPKLLIQFQNNGVVDDSQLPKDRFSAERLKGVDSTLKIQPAKLEDSAVYLCASSFYLLRAASFGSGTRLTVV.

The genes are TRBV29-1 and TRBJ2-5; D perhaps matches TRBD2 (6 bases). Trimming took 2 bases from V and 11 from J, leaving 18 bases between them. Germline CDR1 SQVTM, CDR2 ANQGSEA. The CDR3 covers 13 residues. In DNA, the CDR3 is TGCAGCGTTGAAATGCTGAGGTCGGGGGAGCAGTACTTC. Translation: CSVEMLRSGEQYF.

The chain carries TRBV11-3 and TRBJ2-1; D not certain. This CDR3 has 15 amino acids. Trimming removed 5 bases from V and 0 bases from J, with 11 bases in between. The germline V gene has CDR1 SGHNT and CDR2 YENEEA. Here the CDR3 reads CASSERWSSYNEQFF. CDR3 coding DNA: TGTGCCAGCAGCGAGAGGTGGAGCTCCTACAATGAGCAGTTCTTC.

The V call is TRBV27, the J call TRBJ2-5; D unclear. Germline CDR1 reads MNHEY; CDR2 reads SMNVEV (reference sequence). The CDR3 has 14 amino acids. The V end was cut by 6 bases, the J end by 2 bases, with 13 bases between. In DNA, the CDR3 is TGTGCCAGCAGCACTCAGTACCTTCAAGAGACCCAGTACTTC. Translated: CASSTQYLQETQYF.

The gene calls are TRBV5-4 and TRBJ1-2; D not resolved. CDR1 SGHNT and CDR2 YYREEE come from the germline V gene (reference sequence). The CDR3 covers 14 residues. The V gene lost 1 base and the J gene lost 4 bases, with 11 bases spanning the gap. CDR3 DNA sequence: TGTGCCAGCAGCTTGTCAGGAGGACTCTATGGCTACACCTTC. Its protein is CASSLSGGLYGYTF.

The CDR3 DNA reads TGTGCCAGCTCACCACCGGAAGGTTTAGGGTCCTACAATGAGCAGTTCTTC. Its translation: CASSPPEGLGSYNEQFF. The chain has TRBV18 and TRBJ2-1, with no clear D. The V and J ends lost 0 bases and 1 base respectively, with 13 bases between them. The CDR3 spans 17 residues. The germline V gene encodes CDR1 KGHSH and CDR2 LQKENI.

This clone came up a few times. This rearrangement joins TRBV14 to TRBJ2-1, with a possible D match to TRBD2 (5 bases). The CDR3 totals 16 residues. Germline loops: CDR1 SGHDN, CDR2 FVKESK. The germline V and J ends were trimmed by 0 bases and 3 bases, with 12 bases remaining between them. CDR3 region: CASSQDRDRVYNEQFF. The CDR3 DNA is TGTGCCAGCAGCCAAGATCGGGATAGGGTCTACAATGAGCAGTTCTTC.